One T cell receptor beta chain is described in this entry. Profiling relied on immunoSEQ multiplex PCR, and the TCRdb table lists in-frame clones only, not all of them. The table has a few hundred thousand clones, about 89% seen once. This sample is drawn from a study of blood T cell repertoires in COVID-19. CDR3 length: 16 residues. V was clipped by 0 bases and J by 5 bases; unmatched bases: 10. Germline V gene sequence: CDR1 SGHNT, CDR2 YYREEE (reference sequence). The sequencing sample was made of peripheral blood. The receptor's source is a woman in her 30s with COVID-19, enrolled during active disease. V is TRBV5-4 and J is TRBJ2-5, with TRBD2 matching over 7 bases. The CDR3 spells CASSLEAGVAVETQYF. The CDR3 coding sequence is TGTGCCAGCAGCTTGGAGGCGGGAGTGGCAGTTGAGACCCAGTACTTC.